The rows below give T cell receptor beta chains drawn from one sample of a study of OX40 agonist ivuxolimab in advanced cancers. The method was immunoSEQ multiplex PCR; TCRdb's version includes in-frame clones alone and lacks a portion of them. The sample holds approximately 84,000 clones, nearly 90% seen once. The sample in question was CD4+ or CD8+ T cells sorted from blood, obtained in a trial of the OX40 agonist ivuxolimab. The receptors derive from an adult with an advanced solid tumor such as melanoma, head and neck, liver or kidney cancer. Both conserved end residues are part of each CDR3. The D gene is left open where the match is weak. Some rows mark clone size as missing; the rest say once, few, many or name a class of expanded clone.

d_call: TRBD1; j_call: TRBJ2-7; v_call: TRBV7-8; clone_size: -; cdr3_aa: CASSFNIRDRAYEQYF; cdr3_nt: TGTGCCAGCAGCTTCAACATCCGGGACAGGGCCTACGAGCAGTACTTC
d_call: -; j_call: TRBJ2-7; v_call: TRBV27; clone_size: -; cdr3_aa: CASSLGMADPAGQYF; cdr3_nt: TGTGCCAGCAGTTTAGGGATGGCGGACCCTGCAGGGCAGTACTTC
d_call: TRBD1; j_call: TRBJ1-1; v_call: TRBV29-1; clone_size: -; cdr3_aa: CSALGQADTEAFF; cdr3_nt: TGCAGCGCCCTCGGACAGGCGGACACTGAAGCTTTCTTT
d_call: TRBD1; j_call: TRBJ1-2; v_call: TRBV19; clone_size: -; cdr3_aa: CASSLRDRGLPSDGYTF; cdr3_nt: TGTGCCAGTTCACTGCGGGACAGGGGCCTCCCGAGCGATGGCTACACCTTC
d_call: TRBD1; j_call: TRBJ2-2; v_call: TRBV19; clone_size: -; cdr3_aa: CASSSTGTGGPPFNTGELFF; cdr3_nt: TGTGCCAGTAGTTCGACCGGGACAGGGGGGCCACCCTTTAACACCGGGGAGCTGTTTTTT
d_call: TRBD1; j_call: TRBJ1-5; v_call: TRBV19; clone_size: -; cdr3_aa: CASSTTGGGQPQHF; cdr3_nt: TGTGCCAGTAGTACGACAGGGGGCGGTCAGCCCCAGCATTTT
d_call: -; j_call: TRBJ1-4; v_call: TRBV19; clone_size: few; cdr3_aa: CASSIGGLRAEKLFF; cdr3_nt: TGTGCCAGTAGTATTGGTGGCCTACGCGCTGAAAAACTGTTTTTT
d_call: -; j_call: TRBJ2-2; v_call: TRBV19; clone_size: -; cdr3_aa: CASSIQGRAGELFF; cdr3_nt: TGTGCCAGTAGTATACAGGGGAGGGCCGGGGAGCTGTTTTTT
d_call: TRBD2; j_call: TRBJ2-1; v_call: TRBV7-3; clone_size: few; cdr3_aa: CASSLMGSGRGVGNEQFF; cdr3_nt: TGTGCCAGCAGCTTAATGGGTAGCGGGAGAGGGGTGGGTAATGAGCAGTTCTTC
d_call: TRBD2; j_call: TRBJ2-3; v_call: TRBV11-2; clone_size: -; cdr3_aa: CASSLVGLAGAGTDTQYF; cdr3_nt: TGTGCCAGCAGCTTAGTCGGGCTAGCGGGAGCTGGCACAGATACGCAGTATTTT
d_call: -; j_call: TRBJ1-5; v_call: TRBV19; clone_size: -; cdr3_aa: CASSLPFGRDNQPQHF; cdr3_nt: TGTGCCAGTAGTCTACCCTTTGGACGAGACAATCAGCCCCAGCATTTT
d_call: -; j_call: TRBJ2-3; v_call: TRBV6-1; clone_size: -; cdr3_aa: CASSEAVSAAASTDTQYF; cdr3_nt: TGTGCCAGCAGTGAAGCTGTCAGCGCGGCGGCAAGCACAGATACGCAGTATTTT
d_call: -; j_call: TRBJ1-1; v_call: TRBV2; clone_size: -; cdr3_aa: CASRPARGSEAFF; cdr3_nt: TGTGCCAGCAGACCCGCTCGGGGTTCTGAAGCTTTCTTT
d_call: -; j_call: TRBJ1-2; v_call: TRBV29-1; clone_size: -; cdr3_aa: CSVWRGASSPGYTF; cdr3_nt: TGCAGCGTGTGGAGAGGGGCGAGTTCTCCTGGCTACACCTTC
d_call: -; j_call: TRBJ2-1; v_call: TRBV28; clone_size: -; cdr3_aa: CASRGIEGVPYNEQFF; cdr3_nt: TGTGCCAGCAGGGGAATCGAAGGGGTTCCTTACAATGAGCAGTTCTTC
d_call: -; j_call: TRBJ2-7; v_call: TRBV10-3; clone_size: -; cdr3_aa: CAISEEGEQYF; cdr3_nt: TGTGCCATCAGTGAGGAAGGCGAGCAGTACTTC
d_call: -; j_call: TRBJ2-1; v_call: TRBV7-2; clone_size: -; cdr3_aa: CASSPGPYNEQFF; cdr3_nt: TGTGCCAGCAGTCCCGGGCCGTACAATGAGCAGTTCTTC
d_call: -; j_call: TRBJ2-3; v_call: TRBV9; clone_size: -; cdr3_aa: CASSPSTEGTQYF; cdr3_nt: TGTGCCAGCAGCCCCAGTACCGAGGGGACGCAGTATTTT
d_call: TRBD1; j_call: TRBJ2-6; v_call: TRBV27; clone_size: -; cdr3_aa: CASSPQQGAVGANVLTF; cdr3_nt: TGTGCCAGCAGCCCACAACAGGGGGCTGTTGGGGCCAACGTCCTGACTTTC
d_call: TRBD2; j_call: TRBJ2-3; v_call: TRBV19; clone_size: -; cdr3_aa: CASSLAGSTDTQYF; cdr3_nt: TGTGCCAGTAGTTTAGCGGGAAGCACAGATACGCAGTATTTT
d_call: TRBD2; j_call: TRBJ2-5; v_call: TRBV9; clone_size: -; cdr3_aa: CASSLGILAGRETQYF; cdr3_nt: TGTGCCAGCAGCTTGGGGATCCTAGCGGGGAGGGAGACCCAGTACTTC
d_call: -; j_call: TRBJ2-3; v_call: TRBV10-1; clone_size: -; cdr3_aa: CASSEQSTGAVTQYF; cdr3_nt: TGCGCCAGCAGTGAACAAAGTACGGGGGCTGTTACGCAGTATTTT
d_call: -; j_call: TRBJ2-4; v_call: TRBV7-3; clone_size: once; cdr3_aa: CASSSSRTKNIQYF; cdr3_nt: TGTGCCAGCAGCTCCTCGAGGACCAAAAACATTCAGTACTTC
d_call: -; j_call: TRBJ2-7; v_call: TRBV7-2; clone_size: -; cdr3_aa: CASSPRTGTYEQYF; cdr3_nt: TGTGCCAGCAGCCCTCGGACGGGGACCTACGAGCAGTACTTC
d_call: -; j_call: TRBJ1-5; v_call: TRBV19; clone_size: -; cdr3_aa: CASMAGSSNQPQHF; cdr3_nt: TGTGCCAGTATGGCAGGGTCTAGCAATCAGCCCCAGCATTTT
d_call: -; j_call: TRBJ1-1; v_call: TRBV2; clone_size: -; cdr3_aa: CASSEAWMDTEAFF; cdr3_nt: TGTGCCAGCAGTGAAGCCTGGATGGACACTGAAGCTTTCTTT
d_call: TRBD1; j_call: TRBJ1-1; v_call: TRBV15; clone_size: -; cdr3_aa: CATSTHRGTEAFF; cdr3_nt: TGTGCCACCAGCACACACAGGGGAACTGAAGCTTTCTTT